The source of this T cell receptor (beta chain) is a study of blood T cells in healthy people across ages. For the second PCR, which ran for about 6 to 11 cycles, a sample-barcoded 5' primer and a J-beta primer mix were used. TCRdb re-called the 5' RACE reads through MiXCR, storing one row per CDR3 protein. The table records 1,500,000 or so distinct CDR3 sequences, 55% to 75% of them present only once. In its sample, this clonotype was seen a few times. The material sequenced was blood. This receptor was taken from a man aged 18-30 years in good health.

CDR3 sequence (DNA): TGTGCCAGCAGTTCCGGACTAGGGAATGAGCAGTTCTTC. It specifies CASSSGLGNEQFF. V usage is TRBV12-3 or TRBV12-4 and J usage is TRBJ2-1, with 7 bases identical to TRBD2. V lost 4 bases, J lost 7 bases, and 4 bases stayed unmatched. The CDR3 contains 13 residues.